The rows below give T cell receptor beta chains drawn from one sample of a study of control samples from healthy donors and cancer patients. Clones were read by immunoSEQ multiplex PCR, and TCRdb kept only the in-frame ones, dropping some. The sample records under 70,000 clones, around nine tenths being singletons. Sample: PBMCs. The receptors come from a woman between 50 and 59 years old with colorectal cancer. CDR3s include the opening cysteine and the closing phenylalanine or tryptophan. D genes are given only for firm matches. Clone size is given for some rows only: seen once, a few or many times, or a class if the clone is expanded.

D,size,J,V,CDR3
NA,NA,TRBJ2-3,TRBV29-1,CSVVLGSGAQYF
TRBD1,NA,TRBJ1-4,TRBV7-2,CASSQDRRKLFF
TRBD2,NA,TRBJ2-4,TRBV9,CASSVTSGGNIQYF
TRBD1,NA,TRBJ2-7,TRBV11-3,CASSPPGQGAFEQYF
TRBD1,once,TRBJ1-3,TRBV7-2,CASSPTTGAGNTIYF
NA,NA,TRBJ1-2,TRBV12-3/TRBV12-4,CASSPGQFNGYTF
NA,once,TRBJ2-7,TRBV5-1,CASSLLGTLSDEQYF
NA,once,TRBJ2-1,TRBV18,CASSPAGSSDNEQFF
TRBD2,NA,TRBJ2-7,TRBV3-1/TRBV3-2,CASSPRTSGTYEQYF
TRBD2,once,TRBJ2-7,TRBV28,CASSSSSGRWEQYF
NA,NA,TRBJ1-3,TRBV2,CASSKPGRYDSGNTIYF
TRBD1,NA,TRBJ2-7,TRBV7-2,CASSRDSLPEQYF
TRBD1,NA,TRBJ1-2,TRBV12-5,CASGTGTGGSGYTF
TRBD2,NA,TRBJ2-1,TRBV9,CASSVIAGVAYNEQFF
NA,NA,TRBJ1-2,TRBV24-1,CATSDLSGGGYTF
TRBD1,NA,TRBJ2-6,TRBV19,CASSMSQGASGANVLTF
NA,NA,TRBJ2-7,TRBV9,CASSVVLGGEQYF
NA,NA,TRBJ1-4,TRBV19,CASSLRGSRGNTKGELFF
NA,NA,TRBJ1-2,TRBV6-2/TRBV6-3,CASSYSRPRWGYGYTF
NA,NA,TRBJ1-3,TRBV5-1,CASSLEMSRVTETSGNTIYF
NA,NA,TRBJ2-7,TRBV3-1/TRBV3-2,CASSPGFRYEQYF
TRBD1,NA,TRBJ2-4,TRBV19,CASSGTGLRAIQYF
NA,NA,TRBJ2-3,TRBV9,CASSVAPTSTDTQYF
TRBD1,NA,TRBJ2-7,TRBV10-3,CAISEYGTGSYEQYF
NA,NA,TRBJ2-7,TRBV27,CASSLSGGLYEQYF
NA,NA,TRBJ2-3,TRBV5-1,CASNVVFSTDTQYF
NA,once,TRBJ2-1,TRBV7-9,CASSWDSEYNEQFF
NA,NA,TRBJ2-1,TRBV10-1,CASSIDRGLYNEQFF
NA,NA,TRBJ2-5,TRBV5-1,CASSLPGQEETQYF
NA,NA,TRBJ1-6,TRBV6-5,CASSSRNYNSPLHF
TRBD1,NA,TRBJ2-5,TRBV7-8,CASSLKGQGGIEKTQYF
NA,NA,TRBJ2-5,TRBV6-5,CASSGTSQETQYF
TRBD2,NA,TRBJ2-3,TRBV7-2,CASSRSGLGGTQYF
NA,once,TRBJ1-2,TRBV3-1/TRBV3-2,CASSQVPASGYTF
NA,once,TRBJ1-3,TRBV10-3,CAISEFRGGTSGNTIYF
NA,NA,TRBJ1-1,TRBV2,CASSEGYAYTEAFF
NA,once,TRBJ1-4,TRBV19,CASSETRGEKLFF
TRBD1,NA,TRBJ2-7,TRBV28,CASSPLGQLMYEQYF
NA,few,TRBJ1-2,TRBV3-1/TRBV3-2,CASSQDLSGANYGYTF